The clone carrying this T cell receptor (beta chain) was seen a few times. Its antigen is not identified. This entry comes from a study of shared clonotypes between healthy human individuals. As for the study in general: The donors, a couple of women and three men, were aged 18 to 49. Findings of the study overall: Naive subsets generally had larger estimated richness than memory subsets.

In the source study's methods: Junction-only sequences produced by ImmunoSEQ had no quality scores, so filtering differed. Clones were sequenced by immunoSEQ multiplex PCR, and TCRdb holds only the in-frame ones, with some missing. V, J and clone size are taken as reported in that table, and D and trimming were inferred from the DNA itself. The table lists some 2,500,000 clones, about nine tenths of them singletons. Per germline, CDR1 SGHTA and CDR2 FQGNSA. There are 14 residues in the CDR3. With 5 bases clipped from V and 7 bases from J, the junction kept 6 bases outside the gene matches. The J gene is TRBJ1-3, the V gene TRBV7-2; TRBD1 matches 9 bases. This TCR derives from a man between 18 and 29 years old in good health. Some clones in this sample may be carry-over from other donors' samples. The sequenced sample consisted of naive CD4+ T cells from PBMCs. Subset denoted: CD45RA+ positively selected. CDR3 coding DNA: TGTGCCAGCAGCCAAGGGACAGGGTATAACACCATATATTTT. Its translation: CASSQGTGYNTIYF.